This entry concerns a single T cell receptor beta chain. The table lists this clonotype with many counts. It has no known antigen specificity. The input lacks base qualities; no much larger clone sits a single base away. The data belong to a study of human T cells and chemical hapten exposure (dated by TCRdb to about 2021). Looking at the study overall: For sensitization, 2% DPC in acetone was applied to a roughly 2 cm by roughly 2 cm area of upper inner arm skin. This study followed changes in the peripheral blood TCR repertoire in vivo during primary and secondary sensitization of alopecia patients to the hapten diphenylcyclopropenone (DPC). Patients additionally received weekly therapeutic DPC doses to the scalp throughout the approximately 24-week study period. The mostly female patient cohort included alopecia areata with under or over 50% scalp involvement, alopecia totalis and alopecia universalis. Blood samples were taken from patients before sensitization (week 0) and at 2, 6 and about 24 weeks after DPC sensitization. Patch testing on the upper back used Finn chambers containing 0.01% DPC, with scoring done after 6 days according to International Contact Dermatitis Research Group standards. Libraries were pooled for sequencing, and variation in per-sample TCR yields was attributed mainly to small differences in library volumes within the pool. For TCR sequencing, blood came from over 25 alopecia patients at anywhere from one to four time points (pre-sensitization, 2, 6 and 24 weeks).

Reading from cysteine to phenylalanine, the CDR3 counts 15 amino acids. CDR3 DNA only is kept here, 45 bases in frame from base 1. CDR1 SGHRS and CDR2 YFSETQ were looked up in the germline V gene. Trimming at the junction amounts to 5 bases on V and 1 base on J, and the germline ends lie 12 bases apart. What the work shows at the level of the full study, not this receptor alone: Compared with pre-sensitization or healthy control sets, expanded TCRs formed significantly more large CDR3 similarity clusters, which is consistent with antigen-driven responses. Patch test score was positively correlated with the number of PT1 expanded TCRs, with significance at thresholds 8, 16 and 32 but not at 4. DPC sensitization did not change how many TCRs were above 1 in 1000 frequency, and no evidence was found of alterations in global repertoire structure. Repeated subsampling changed both the strength of the expansion versus patch-test correlation and the threshold at which that correlation became significant. Because every patient had alopecia, a presumed autoimmune disease, the patients' immune response might differ from that of healthy individuals.

The intended sense of this specimen's time point label: patch test 2, 6 weeks after DPC sensitization. The treatment or condition label, read with the paper, signifies: therapeutic diphenylcyclopropenone sensitization with weekly scalp DPC. At every patch-test visit, the blood draw took place before the patch test was put on. Patients were eligible if aged 18 to 70, diagnosed with alopecia and judged suitable for DPC therapy, and pregnant patients were excluded. Total RNA was isolated from unfractionated whole blood collected in Tempus Blood RNA tubes. Libraries were prepared through RACE. The run used a NextSeq 500. During library preparation, unique molecular identifiers were attached to individual cDNA molecules so that TCRs could be counted quantitatively and reproducibly. For every blood RNA sample, sequencing covered both the TCR alpha and TCR beta chains. The published analysis was carried out like this. Samples had a median of roughly 98,000 TCRs, with a range from about 23,224 to 700,000. The Decombinator software suite was used to annotate V, J and CDR3 in the TCR reads. For the PS versus PT1 abundance plots, all samples were subsampled to the same number of TCRs (28,000). TCRs were defined as expanded if absent before sensitization and observed at least eight times at the 2-week time point. In-frame beta chains were kept once TCRdb had trimmed the public reads at Q25 with fastp and called clones with MiXCR. Each CDR3 protein gets just one entry, which takes the most common genes and DNA from the rows behind it. TCRdb assigned the V and J calls; the authors' analysis was not used. This sample comprises tens of thousands of distinct CDR3 sequences, around 7% of them detected only once. Of the sample, about 1.5% is held by the ten largest clones.

Sequences were derived from whole blood, sampled in connection with sensitization to the hapten diphenylcyclopropenone (DPC). The source of this sequence is a woman in her twenties or thirties with alopecia areata. Some clones in this sample may be carry-over from other donors' samples. This chain joins TRBV5-1 to TRBJ2-2; the D region possibly corresponds to TRBD1 (5 bases align). In nucleotides, the sequence is TGCGCCAGCAGTGGGGCAGGGTGGAACACCGGGGAGCTGTTTTTT. This codes for CASSGAGWNTGELFF.